Below, 31 T cell receptor beta chains from the same sample are listed, as sequenced in a study of T cell responses to AZD1222 COVID-19 vaccine. The repertoire was sequenced with immunoSEQ multiplex PCR; TCRdb's copy has only in-frame clones and lacks some. The sample holds fewer than 150,000 clones, around nine tenths seen once. The sequences come from peripheral blood, collected on day 0 of AZD1222 vaccination. The receptors come from an adult in good health.

V is TRBV7-9 and J is TRBJ1-6; 11 bases line up with TRBD1. The CDR3 has 16 residues. The V gene's germline CDR1 is SEHNR and CDR2 FQNEAQ (reference sequence). V dropped 8 bases and J dropped 3; count of bases not matched to a gene: 6. The CDR3 region has the DNA TGTGCCAGCTCCCGGACAGGGGGCGGCTATAATTCACCCCTCCACTTT. Translation: CASSRTGGGYNSPLHF.

Here the CDR3 DNA reads TGTGCCAGCAGCTTAGTTGGAGGGGGCGAAGGAGATACGCAGTATTTT. The encoded protein is CASSLVGGGEGDTQYF. The chain combines TRBV7-9 with TRBJ2-3; possibly TRBD1 for D (7 bases). This CDR3 is built from 16 residues. Germline V gives CDR1 SEHNR, CDR2 FQNEAQ (reference sequence). Trimming shortened V by 1 base and J by 5 bases, and 16 bases separated the two germline ends.

This clone is a singleton in its sample. V is TRBV19 and J is TRBJ1-1, with D unresolved. CDR1 LNHDA and CDR2 SQIVND come from the germline V gene (reference sequence). The CDR3 covers 14 residues. V lost 5 bases to trimming and J lost 0 bases, with 10 bases between them. The CDR3 loop is CASSVGVMNTEAFF. The CDR3 DNA reads TGTGCCAGTAGTGTCGGAGTAATGAACACTGAAGCTTTCTTT.

The chain is built from TRBV6-2 or TRBV6-3 and TRBJ1-2; 10 bases are shared with TRBD1. The CDR3 totals 15 residues. The ends lost 4 bases at V and 10 bases at J; junction bases unmatched: 12. The germline CDR1 and CDR2 sequences are MNHEY and SVGEGT. CDR3 sequence reads: CASSSTGTGEGDYTF. The CDR3 region has the DNA TGTGCCAGCAGTTCTACAGGGACAGGGGAAGGTGACTACACCTTC.

The genes are TRBV7-2 and TRBJ2-1, with a weak D call TRBD2 (5 bases). The germline CDR1 and CDR2 sequences are SGHTA and FQGNSA. V was trimmed by 3 bases and J by 0 bases, leaving 9 bases between them. The CDR3 is made up of 15 amino acids. CDR3 in amino acids: CASSLRARSYNEQFF. For the CDR3, the DNA is TGTGCCAGCAGCTTGCGGGCCCGCTCCTACAATGAGCAGTTCTTC.

The J gene is TRBJ1-2, the V gene TRBV27; D uncertain. The V and J ends lost 5 bases and 2 bases respectively, with 9 bases between them. Germline CDR1 reads MNHEY; CDR2 reads SMNVEV (reference sequence). The CDR3 is 13 residues long. The CDR3 bases are TGTGCCAGCAGTGACGACATGAACTATGGCTACACCTTC. As protein: CASSDDMNYGYTF.

This chain links TRBV6-2 or TRBV6-3 with TRBJ2-1, with D perhaps TRBD1 (7 bases). CDR1 is MNHEY and CDR2 is SVGEGT in the germline V gene. The CDR3 spans 15 residues. V lost 6 bases, J lost 4 bases, and 16 bases lay in between. In nucleotides, the CDR3 is TGTGCCAGCAGCAGGGGGGAGAGGGCATACAATGAGCAGTTCTTC. Its protein product is CASSRGERAYNEQFF.

The chain links TRBV7-9 to TRBJ1-6; 9 nucleotides match TRBD1. CDR3 length: 16 residues. CDR1 SEHNR and CDR2 FQNEAQ come from the germline V gene (reference sequence). Unmatched junction bases numbered 11, after V lost 7 bases and J lost 7 bases. CDR3: CASTPSSGTGNSPLHF. As DNA, the CDR3 is TGTGCCAGCACCCCCTCATCCGGGACAGGGAATTCACCCCTCCACTTT.

The chain joins TRBV6-5 to TRBJ1-3; 9 bases are shared with TRBD1. The CDR3 length is 14 residues. V was clipped by 5 bases and J by 8 bases; unmatched bases: 7. Looked up from germline, CDR1 is MNHEY and CDR2 is SVGAGI. The CDR3 DNA follows: TGTGCCAGCAGTCTGGACAGGGGCTCGCACACCATATATTTT. Its protein is CASSLDRGSHTIYF.

The chain recombines TRBV29-1 with TRBJ2-3; the D call may be TRBD1 or TRBD2 (7 bases each). The V and J ends lost 3 bases and 8 bases respectively, with 30 bases between them. The CDR3 runs to 18 residues. Germline loops: CDR1 SQVTM, CDR2 ANQGSEA. In nucleotides, the CDR3 is TGCAGCGTTGAGGGAGGGGGCGAGTTCCTTTCAAGTCCTGGTACGCAGTATTTT. This sequence encodes CSVEGGGEFLSSPGTQYF.

Concerning this clone: The DNA is omitted, as the CDR3 cannot be located on it reliably, and the CDR3 follows TCRdb's listing. The CDR3 sequence: CASSFGSGSTDTQYF. The chain recombines TRBV5-4 with TRBJ2-3; TRBD2, the D gene given by the table, was not confirmed from the DNA. The CDR3 is 15 amino acids long, termini counted. CDR1 and CDR2 (germline): SGHNT, YYREEE (reference sequence).

The chain links TRBV27 to TRBJ2-2, with 7 positions matching TRBD2. Trimming took 8 bases from V and 4 from J; bases not matched to a gene: 4. Germline V gene lookup returns CDR1 MNHEY and CDR2 SMNVEV (reference sequence). This CDR3 has 13 residues. CDR3 protein: CASGASGTGELFF. The DNA of the CDR3 is TGTGCCAGCGGGGCTAGCGGCACCGGGGAGCTGTTTTTT.

The chain recombines TRBV10-3 with TRBJ1-1; 7 bases are shared with TRBD1. Per the germline V gene, CDR1 is ENHRY and CDR2 is SYGVKD. The CDR3 covers 16 residues. V dropped 7 bases and J dropped 0; count of bases not matched to a gene: 11. Written as DNA, the CDR3 is TGTGCCATCACCCGAACGAGGGGGCCGGTGAACACTGAAGCTTTCTTT. Protein: CAITRTRGPVNTEAFF.

This clone has only one observation. This chain connects TRBV28 to TRBJ1-2, with D maybe TRBD1 (5 bases). V was trimmed by 8 bases and J by 4 bases, leaving 17 bases between them. Germline V lookup: CDR1 MDHEN, CDR2 SYDVKM. The CDR3 length is 14 residues. Here the CDR3 DNA reads TGTGCCAGCGGGGGTTCCCGGGCGGGCTATGGCTACACCTTC. This codes for CASGGSRAGYGYTF.

The rearrangement uses TRBV6-5 and TRBJ2-1, with 7 bases that match TRBD2. From germline, CDR1 is MNHEY and CDR2 SVGAGI. CDR3 length: 12 residues. V was pared by 6 bases and J by 4 bases, with 0 bases of the junction left unmatched. The CDR3 sequence: CASRREYNEQFF. The CDR3 bases are TGTGCCAGCAGGCGGGAGTACAATGAGCAGTTCTTC.

The chain links TRBV7-9 to TRBJ2-1; D ambiguous. The CDR3 covers 10 residues. The germline gives CDR1 SEHNR, CDR2 FQNEAQ (reference sequence). Trimming stripped 1 base from V and 10 bases from J, with 2 bases between. The CDR3 DNA reads TGTGCCAGCAGCTTAGGGGAGCAGTTCTTC. It translates to CASSLGEQFF. Full variable domain (rest looked up from reference TRBV7-9 and TRBJ2-1): DTGVSQNPRHKITKRGQNVTFRCDPISEHNRLYWYRQTLGQGPEFLTYFQNEAQLEKSRLLSDRFSAERPKGSFSTLEIQRTEQGDSAMYLCASSLGEQFFGPGTRLTVL.

This clone was counted only a few times. The CDR3 here is CAWSVTPAEQYF. CDR3 sequence (DNA): TGTGCCTGGAGTGTTACCCCTGCCGAGCAGTACTTC. V gene TRBV30 combines with J gene TRBJ2-7; D is unclear. Looked up from germline, CDR1 is GTSNPN and CDR2 is SVGIG (reference sequence). The CDR3 consists of 12 residues. Trimming shortened V by 0 bases and J by 6 bases, and 9 bases separated the two germline ends.

This chain uses TRBV11-3 with TRBJ2-3; TRBD1 matches at 12 bases. Germline V gene lookup returns CDR1 SGHNT and CDR2 YENEEA. Trimming took 5 bases from V and 5 from J; bases not matched to a gene: 5. The CDR3 totals 15 residues. CDR3 residues: CASSARDRGLDTQYF. Here the CDR3 DNA reads TGTGCCAGCAGCGCCCGGGACAGGGGGCTAGATACGCAGTATTTT.

This clone came up a few times. The chain recombines TRBV29-1 with TRBJ1-2; TRBD1 aligns across 10 bases. The germline CDR1 and CDR2 sequences are SQVTM and ANQGSEA. Unmatched junction bases numbered 8, after V lost 4 bases and J lost 6 bases. The CDR3 spans 14 residues. CDR3 nucleotide sequence: TGCAGCGTTGTTGAGACAGGGGGCTTCGATGGCTACACCTTC. As protein: CSVVETGGFDGYTF.

The rearrangement joins TRBV6-5 to TRBJ2-7; the match to TRBD1 covers 10 bases. CDR1 and CDR2 from the germline V gene are MNHEY and SVGAGI. Trimming removed 10 bases from V and 5 bases from J; junction bases left unmatched: 8. The CDR3 length is 13 residues. In DNA, the CDR3 is TGTGCCACCCGACAGGGGGCTAACGACGAGCAGTACTTC. This gives the protein CATRQGANDEQYF.

This chain joins TRBV19 and TRBJ2-2; D is unclear. The V end was cut by 2 bases, the J end by 5 bases, with 9 bases between. From germline, CDR1 is LNHDA and CDR2 SQIVND (reference sequence). The CDR3 runs 14 residues. CDR3 loop: CASSIIQQTGELFF. CDR3 nucleotides: TGTGCCAGTAGTATAATTCAACAGACCGGGGAGCTGTTTTTT.

J is TRBJ1-3 and V is TRBV7-9, with D perhaps matching TRBD1 (5 bases). From germline, CDR1 is SEHNR and CDR2 FQNEAQ (reference sequence). Deletions cut 3 bases from V and 1 base from J, with 7 bases between. The CDR3 is 14 residues long. CDR3 DNA: TGTGCCAGCAGCTTCAGGGTTTCTGGAAACACCATATATTTT. Its translation is CASSFRVSGNTIYF. Full variable domain (rest looked up from reference TRBV7-9 and TRBJ1-3): DTGVSQNPRHKITKRGQNVTFRCDPISEHNRLYWYRQTLGQGPEFLTYFQNEAQLEKSRLLSDRFSAERPKGSFSTLEIQRTEQGDSAMYLCASSFRVSGNTIYFGEGSWLTVV.

The gene calls are TRBV13 and TRBJ2-1; D is possibly TRBD1 or TRBD2 (5 bases each). The V end lost 3 bases, the J end lost 8 bases, and 11 bases lay between the germline ends. The CDR3 has 13 amino acids. Germline assignment: CDR1 PRHDT and CDR2 FYEKMQ (reference sequence). In DNA form, the CDR3 reads TGTGCCAGCAGCTTGGGACGGGACGATGAGCAGTTCTTC. Its translation is CASSLGRDDEQFF.

This sequence joins TRBV18 and TRBJ1-5; D is ambiguous. CDR3 length equals 14 residues. The germline V gene has CDR1 KGHSH and CDR2 LQKENI. Trimming cost V 2 bases and J 3 bases, with 8 bases left between them. The CDR3 loop reads CASSPEGINQPQHF. CDR3 DNA sequence: TGTGCCAGCTCACCAGAAGGGATCAATCAGCCCCAGCATTTT.

V gene TRBV7-9 combines with J gene TRBJ2-1; unclear D gene. Germline V gene sequence: CDR1 SEHNR, CDR2 FQNEAQ (reference sequence). CDR3 length: 12 residues. V was shortened by 3 bases and J by 7 bases, with 7 bases between the two germline ends. The CDR3 DNA sequence: TGTGCCAGCAGCTTTGGTAAGAATGAGCAGTTCTTC. Its protein product is CASSFGKNEQFF.

This chain uses TRBV3-1 (or the pseudogene TRBV3-2) with TRBJ2-1; D gene uncertain. Germline V CDR1 and CDR2: LGHDT, YNNKEL (reference sequence). Trimming took 0 bases from V and 5 from J, leaving 8 bases between them. There are 14 residues in the CDR3. CDR3 residues: CASSQDLRNNEQFF. The DNA for the CDR3 is TGTGCCAGCAGCCAAGATCTGAGGAACAATGAGCAGTTCTTC.

This clone is a singleton in its sample. CDR3 nucleotide sequence: TGCGCCAGCAGCTCCAGATCTAGCGCTAGCACAGATACGCAGTATTTT. Translation gives CASSSRSSASTDTQYF. The chain recombines TRBV5-1 with TRBJ2-3, with D perhaps TRBD2 (6 bases). CDR3 length: 16 amino acids. V lost 3 bases, J lost 0 bases, and 14 bases lay in between. The germline gives CDR1 SGHRS, CDR2 YFSETQ.

This clone has a single count. V and J are TRBV24-1 and TRBJ2-3, with 11 bases matching TRBD2. This CDR3 region has 16 residues. V shed 3 bases, J shed 2 bases, and the junction held 3 bases outside the gene matches. Per germline, CDR1 KGHDR and CDR2 SFDVKD. The CDR3 nucleotides are TGTGCCACCAGTGATCGACTAGCGGGATACACAGATACGCAGTATTTT. It yields the protein CATSDRLAGYTDTQYF.

The rearrangement uses TRBV30 and TRBJ1-3, with a possible D match to TRBD1 (6 bases). There are 17 residues in the CDR3. The V end was cut by 5 bases, the J end by 0 bases, with 20 bases between. Germline V gives CDR1 GTSNPN, CDR2 SVGIG (reference sequence). This CDR3 reads CAWRGGAGALSGNTIYF. The DNA of the CDR3 is TGTGCCTGGCGGGGGGGGGCCGGGGCCCTCTCTGGAAACACCATATATTTT.

This clone was counted only a few times. V gene TRBV9 combines with J gene TRBJ1-6; weak D call: TRBD1 (6 bases). V was pared by 0 bases and J by 0 bases, with 22 bases between. Germline V gene lookup returns CDR1 SGDLS and CDR2 YYNGEE. The CDR3 loop spans 21 amino acids. DNA of the CDR3: TGTGCCAGCAGCGTAGTTAGCGTGATCGGACAGATAAGCTCCTATAATTCACCCCTCCACTTT. Protein product: CASSVVSVIGQISSYNSPLHF.

The V call is TRBV29-1, the J call TRBJ2-2, with D unclear. V was trimmed by 7 bases and J by 5 bases, leaving 5 bases between them. Germline assignment: CDR1 SQVTM and CDR2 ANQGSEA. This CDR3 is 10 amino acids long. This chain's CDR3 is CSGWTGELFF. The CDR3 nucleotides are TGCAGCGGATGGACCGGGGAGCTGTTTTTT.